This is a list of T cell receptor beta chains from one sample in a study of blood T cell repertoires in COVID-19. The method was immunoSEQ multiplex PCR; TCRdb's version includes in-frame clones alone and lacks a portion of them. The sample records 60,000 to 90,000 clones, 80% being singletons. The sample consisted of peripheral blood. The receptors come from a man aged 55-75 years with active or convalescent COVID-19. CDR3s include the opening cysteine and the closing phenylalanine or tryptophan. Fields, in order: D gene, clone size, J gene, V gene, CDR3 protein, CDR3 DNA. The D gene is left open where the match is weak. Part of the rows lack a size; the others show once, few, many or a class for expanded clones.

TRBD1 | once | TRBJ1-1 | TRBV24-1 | CATRETGGTEAFF | TGTGCCACCCGGGAGACAGGGGGCACTGAAGCTTTCTTT
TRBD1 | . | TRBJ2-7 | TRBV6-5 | CASSYSWGQNYEQYF | TGTGCCAGCAGTTACTCATGGGGACAGAACTACGAGCAGTACTTC
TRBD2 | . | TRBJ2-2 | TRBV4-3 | CASSRDYRNTGELFF | TGCGCCAGCAGCCGGGACTATCGAAACACCGGGGAGCTGTTTTTT
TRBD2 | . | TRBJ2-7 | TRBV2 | CASKLGTNNEQYF | TGTGCCAGCAAGTTAGGGACTAACAACGAGCAGTACTTC
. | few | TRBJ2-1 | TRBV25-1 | CASSDGTPDEQFF | TGTGCCAGCAGTGATGGGACTCCGGATGAGCAGTTCTTC
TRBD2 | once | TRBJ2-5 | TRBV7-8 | CASSRIAGPETQYF | TGTGCCAGCAGCCGCATAGCGGGCCCGGAGACCCAGTACTTC
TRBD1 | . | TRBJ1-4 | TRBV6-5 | CASSYSWAGGGEKLFF | TGTGCCAGCAGTTACTCTTGGGCAGGGGGCGGCGAAAAACTGTTTTTT
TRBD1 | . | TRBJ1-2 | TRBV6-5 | CASSYRTTTGNYGYTF | TGTGCCAGCAGTTACCGTACGACGACAGGGAACTATGGCTACACCTTC
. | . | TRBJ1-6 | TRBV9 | CASSRRTERYNSPLHF | TGTGCCAGCAGCCGACGGACAGAGCGTTATAATTCACCCCTCCACTTT
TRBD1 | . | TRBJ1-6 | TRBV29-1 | CSAWTGQNNSPLHF | TGCAGCGCTTGGACAGGTCAGAATAATTCACCCCTCCACTTT
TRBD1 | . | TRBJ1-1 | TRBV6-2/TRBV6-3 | CASSSKTGGAGTEAFF | TGTGCCAGCAGTTCAAAAACAGGGGGCGCGGGGACTGAAGCTTTCTTT
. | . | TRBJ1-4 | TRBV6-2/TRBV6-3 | CASTPGGSNGEKLFF | TGTGCCAGCACCCCGGGTGGTAGCAACGGCGAAAAACTGTTTTTT
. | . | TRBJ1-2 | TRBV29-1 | CSVEGTGSYGYTF | TGCAGCGTTGAAGGAACAGGGAGCTATGGCTACACCTTC
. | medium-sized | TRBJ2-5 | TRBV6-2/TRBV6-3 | CASSSSGPVETQYF | TGTGCCAGCAGTTCGTCAGGGCCGGTAGAGACCCAGTACTTC
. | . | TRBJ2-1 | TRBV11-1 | CASSLSETNEQFF | TGTGCCAGCAGCTTATCGGAGACCAATGAGCAGTTCTTC
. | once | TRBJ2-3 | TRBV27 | CASSFSGSDTQYF | TGTGCCAGCAGTTTCTCCGGGTCAGATACGCAGTATTTT